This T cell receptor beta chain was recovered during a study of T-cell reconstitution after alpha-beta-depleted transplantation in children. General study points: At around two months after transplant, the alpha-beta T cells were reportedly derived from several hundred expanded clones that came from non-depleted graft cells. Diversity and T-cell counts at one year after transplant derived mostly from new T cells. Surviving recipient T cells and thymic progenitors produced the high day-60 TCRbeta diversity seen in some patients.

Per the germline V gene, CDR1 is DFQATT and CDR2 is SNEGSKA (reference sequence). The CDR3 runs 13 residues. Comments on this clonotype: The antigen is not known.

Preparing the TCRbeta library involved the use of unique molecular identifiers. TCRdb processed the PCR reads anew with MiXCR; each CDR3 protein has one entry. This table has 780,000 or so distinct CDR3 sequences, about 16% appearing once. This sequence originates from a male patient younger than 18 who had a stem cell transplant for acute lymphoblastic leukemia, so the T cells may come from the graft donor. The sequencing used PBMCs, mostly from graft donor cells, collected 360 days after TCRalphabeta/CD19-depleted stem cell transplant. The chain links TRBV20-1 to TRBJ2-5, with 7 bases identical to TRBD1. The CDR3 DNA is TGCAGGGCCGGACAGGTCGGACAAGAGACCCAGTACTTC. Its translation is CRAGQVGQETQYF.